This T cell receptor (beta chain) emerged from a study of blood T cells in healthy people across ages. CDR3 length: 15 residues. The V segment lost 4 bases and the J segment 3 bases; nucleotides outside the gene matches: 4. Per the germline V gene, CDR1 is SNHLY and CDR2 is FYNNEI. Study-level results: The study could not conclusively compare naive and antigen-experienced cells, given its unsorted PBMCs. TCR beta diversity, measured per million T cells, fell in a roughly linear way with age.

The authors ran a second PCR of 7 to 11 cycles using a sample-barcoded 5' primer and a J-beta primer mix. TCRdb re-called the 5' RACE reads with MiXCR, one entry per CDR3 protein. The table records about 930,000 distinct CDR3 sequences, about 28% of them present only once. Of note for this clonotype: Its target is unknown.

These same records also appear under a second study, on T cells of mothers and their children.

Input material: blood. This chain joins TRBV2 and TRBJ1-5, with 9 bases lining up with TRBD1. The receptor was isolated from a middle-aged woman in good health. CDR3 region: CASSGTGVNNQPQHF. The CDR3 bases are TGTGCCAGCAGTGGGACAGGGGTCAACAATCAGCCCCAGCATTTT.